This TCR beta chain was documented in a study of T-cell reconstitution after alpha-beta-depleted transplantation in children. The CDR3 has 15 amino acids. Germline CDR1 and CDR2: SGHKS and YYEKEE (reference sequence). Unique molecular identifiers featured in how the TCRbeta library was prepared. Via MiXCR, TCRdb re-called the PCR reads, giving one row per CDR3 protein. The data contain 350,000 to 500,000 distinct CDR3 sequences, about 40% of them singletons. The table lists this clonotype with many counts. Its antigen remains unidentified. A read error may account for a junction end that differs from germline. Overall study findings and caveats: Certain patients had high TCRbeta diversity at day 60, and it came from recipient T cells and thymic progenitors that survived. In patients about two months after transplant, alpha-beta T cells reportedly arose from several hundred expanded graft clones. When one year had passed after transplant, most T-cell counts and diversity came from newly produced T cells.

The sequence derives from a girl aged 2-10 years with aplastic anemia, due to receive a stem cell transplant. This chain joins TRBV5-5 and TRBJ2-2; D may be TRBD2 (6 bases). This sample comprised PBMCs, obtained before TCRalphabeta/CD19-depleted stem cell transplant. The CDR3 here is CASSLAAGNSGELFF. The CDR3 coding sequence is TGTGCCAGCAGCTTGGCCGCGGGGAACAGCGGGGAGCTGTTTTTT.